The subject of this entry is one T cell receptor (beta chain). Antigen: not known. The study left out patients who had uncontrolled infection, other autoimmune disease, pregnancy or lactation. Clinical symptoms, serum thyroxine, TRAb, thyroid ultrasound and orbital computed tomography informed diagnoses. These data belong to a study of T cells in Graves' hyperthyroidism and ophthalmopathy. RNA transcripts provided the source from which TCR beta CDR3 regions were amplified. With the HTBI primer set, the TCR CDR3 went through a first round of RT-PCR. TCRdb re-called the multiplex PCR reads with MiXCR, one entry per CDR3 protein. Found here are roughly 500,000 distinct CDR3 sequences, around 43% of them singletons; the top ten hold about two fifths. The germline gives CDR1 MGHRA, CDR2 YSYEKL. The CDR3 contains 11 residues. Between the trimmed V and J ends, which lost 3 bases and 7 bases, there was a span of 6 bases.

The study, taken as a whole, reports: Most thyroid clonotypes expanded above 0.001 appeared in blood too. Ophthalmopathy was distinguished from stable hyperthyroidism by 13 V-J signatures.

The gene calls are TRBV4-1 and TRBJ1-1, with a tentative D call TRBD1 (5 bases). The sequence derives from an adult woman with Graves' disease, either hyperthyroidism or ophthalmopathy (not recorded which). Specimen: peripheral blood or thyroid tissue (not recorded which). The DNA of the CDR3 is TGCGCCAGCAGCCAGGGGGATGAAGCTTTCTTT. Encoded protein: CASSQGDEAFF.